This TCR beta chain was retrieved from a study of T cell repertoires in cytomegalovirus infection. Overall study: In public TCR beta signatures, there were indications of both CMV infection and matching HLA type. Regarding the study as a whole: Identification of carriers of CMV plus the relevant HLA was achieved through cumulative public TCR beta family frequency. Clonotype analysis showed dominance of the ex vivo response by HLA-C-restricted CMV-specific TCR beta clonotypes.

About this clonotype: What it binds is not known.

MiXCR, applied by TCRdb to the reads, yields one record per CDR3 protein. This sample has 300,000 to 400,000 distinct CDR3 sequences; around a tenth occur once, and the top ten carry 3.5% to 4.5%. V was pared by 1 base and J by 2 bases, with 10 bases of the junction left unmatched. This CDR3 has 19 amino acids. Looked up from germline, CDR1 is SGHNT and CDR2 is YYREEE (reference sequence). This chain links TRBV5-4 with TRBJ2-2, with 11 bases that match TRBD1. Source material: PBMCs. The source is a human donor in good health (CMV status not recorded). Some clones in this sample may be carry-over from other donors' samples. The CDR3 nucleotides read TGTGCCAGCAGCTTGCCCGCCTTGGGGACAGGGGGTAACACCGGGGAGCTGTTTTTT. It specifies CASSLPALGTGGNTGELFF.